The clone carrying this T cell receptor (beta chain) was seen many times. Its target is unknown. This record comes from a study of T cell repertoires in cytomegalovirus infection. The wider study: Public TCR beta signature analysis indicated the presence of both CMV infection and matching HLA type. Findings and limits, study-wide: Predominance within the ex vivo response was attributable to HLA-C-restricted CMV-specific TCR beta clonotypes.

The CDR3 consists of 17 residues. V lost 2 bases to trimming and J lost 4 bases; unmatched junction nucleotides: 9. Germline CDR1 MDHEN, CDR2 SYDVKM. TCRdb itself ran the reads through MiXCR, one entry per CDR3 protein. The data show approximately 170,000 distinct CDR3 sequences, around 15% seen once. This clonotype was sampled from a human donor in good health (CMV status not recorded). Some clones in this sample may be carry-over from other donors' samples. Sample: PBMCs. The rearrangement joins TRBV28 to TRBJ2-7, with TRBD2 identical over 12 bases. The CDR3 nucleotides are TGTGCCAGCAGTTTAGGCGCCGGGACTAGCGGGCGATACGAGCAGTACTTC. As protein: CASSLGAGTSGRYEQYF.